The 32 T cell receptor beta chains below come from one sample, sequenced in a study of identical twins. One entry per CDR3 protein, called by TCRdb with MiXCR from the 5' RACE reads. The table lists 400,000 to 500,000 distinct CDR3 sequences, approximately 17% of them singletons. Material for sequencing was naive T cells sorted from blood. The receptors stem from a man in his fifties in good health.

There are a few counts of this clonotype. CDR3 sequence reads: CASSLIGQGNYGYTF. DNA for the CDR3: TGTGCCAGCAGCTTAATAGGACAGGGAAACTATGGCTACACCTTC. The V and J genes are TRBV7-9 and TRBJ1-2; 8 bases are shared with TRBD1. Per the germline V gene, CDR1 is SEHNR and CDR2 is FQNEAQ (reference sequence). J gave up 2 bases and V 2 bases, and 4 bases lay outside the gene matches. This CDR3 spans 15 amino acids. The full variable domain, rest sourced from reference TRBV7-9 and TRBJ1-2, is DTGVSQNPRHKITKRGQNVTFRCDPISEHNRLYWYRQTLGQGPEFLTYFQNEAQLEKSRLLSDRFSAERPKGSFSTLEIQRTEQGDSAMYLCASSLIGQGNYGYTFGSGTRLTVV.

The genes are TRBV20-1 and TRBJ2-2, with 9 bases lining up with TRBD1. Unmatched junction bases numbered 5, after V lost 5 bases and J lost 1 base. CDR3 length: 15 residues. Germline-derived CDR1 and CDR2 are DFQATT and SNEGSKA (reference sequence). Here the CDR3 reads CSAPNRGRNTGELFF. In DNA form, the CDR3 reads TGCAGTGCTCCAAACAGGGGGCGGAACACCGGGGAGCTGTTTTTT.

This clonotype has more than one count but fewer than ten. The CDR3 reads CASSSQGLAGETQYF. The CDR3 DNA reads as TGTGCCAGCAGCTCACAGGGACTAGCGGGAGAGACCCAGTACTTC. The chain combines TRBV11-2 with TRBJ2-5; TRBD2 matches at 12 bases. Per the germline V gene, CDR1 is SGHAT and CDR2 is FQNNGV. The CDR3 consists of 15 residues. The ends lost 4 bases at V and 4 bases at J; junction bases unmatched: 4.

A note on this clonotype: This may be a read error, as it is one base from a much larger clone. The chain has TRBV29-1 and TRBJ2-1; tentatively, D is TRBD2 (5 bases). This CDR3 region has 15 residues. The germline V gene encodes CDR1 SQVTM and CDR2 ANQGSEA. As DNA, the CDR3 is TGCAGCGGCGGATACTCCGGGGTCTCCTACAATGAGCAGCTCTTC. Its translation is CSGGYSGVSYNEQLF.

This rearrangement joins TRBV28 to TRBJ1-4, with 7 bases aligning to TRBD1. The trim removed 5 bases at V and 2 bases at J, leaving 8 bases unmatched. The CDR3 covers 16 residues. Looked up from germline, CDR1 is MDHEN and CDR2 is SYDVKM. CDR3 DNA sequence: TGTGCCAGCAGTCCTCGATCGGGACAGACTAATGAAAAACTGTTTTTT. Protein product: CASSPRSGQTNEKLFF.

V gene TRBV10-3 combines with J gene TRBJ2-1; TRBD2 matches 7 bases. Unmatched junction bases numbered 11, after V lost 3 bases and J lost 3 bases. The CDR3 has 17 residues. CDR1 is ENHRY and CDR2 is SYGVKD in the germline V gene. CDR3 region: CAISDAGRGVLYNEQFF. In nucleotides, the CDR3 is TGTGCCATCAGTGACGCGGGTCGGGGGGTCCTCTACAATGAGCAGTTCTTC.

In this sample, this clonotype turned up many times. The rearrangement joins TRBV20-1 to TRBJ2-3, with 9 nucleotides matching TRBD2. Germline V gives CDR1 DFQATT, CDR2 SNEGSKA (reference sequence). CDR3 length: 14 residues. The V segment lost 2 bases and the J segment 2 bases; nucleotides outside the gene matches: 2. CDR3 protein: CSARIAGDTDTQYF. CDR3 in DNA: TGCAGTGCTAGAATAGCGGGGGACACAGATACGCAGTATTTT.

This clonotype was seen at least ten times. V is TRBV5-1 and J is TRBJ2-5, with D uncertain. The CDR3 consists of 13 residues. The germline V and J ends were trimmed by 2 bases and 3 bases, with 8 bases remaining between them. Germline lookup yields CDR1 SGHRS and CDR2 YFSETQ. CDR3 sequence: CASSLLGEETQYF. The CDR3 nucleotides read TGCGCCAGCAGCTTATTAGGTGAAGAGACCCAGTACTTC.

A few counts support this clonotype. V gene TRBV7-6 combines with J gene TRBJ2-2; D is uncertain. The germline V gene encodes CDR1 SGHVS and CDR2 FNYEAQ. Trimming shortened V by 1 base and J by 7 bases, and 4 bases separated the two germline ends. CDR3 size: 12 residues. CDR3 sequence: CASSLVGGELFF. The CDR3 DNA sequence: TGTGCCAGCAGCTTAGTCGGCGGGGAGCTGTTTTTT.

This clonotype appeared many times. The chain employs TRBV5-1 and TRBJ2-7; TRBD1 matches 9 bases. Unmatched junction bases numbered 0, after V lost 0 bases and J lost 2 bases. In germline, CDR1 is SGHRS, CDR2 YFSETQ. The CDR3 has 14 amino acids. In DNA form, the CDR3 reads TGCGCCAGCAGCTTGGGACAGGGGGCCTACGAGCAGTACTTC. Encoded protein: CASSLGQGAYEQYF.

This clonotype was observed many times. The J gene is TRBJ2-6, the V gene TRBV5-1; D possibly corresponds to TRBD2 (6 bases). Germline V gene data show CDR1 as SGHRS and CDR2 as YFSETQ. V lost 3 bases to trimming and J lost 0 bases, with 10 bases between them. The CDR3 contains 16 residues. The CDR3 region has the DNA TGCGCCAGCAGCTATGGAGGGGCCTCTGGGGCCAACGTCCTGACTTTC. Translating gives CASSYGGASGANVLTF.

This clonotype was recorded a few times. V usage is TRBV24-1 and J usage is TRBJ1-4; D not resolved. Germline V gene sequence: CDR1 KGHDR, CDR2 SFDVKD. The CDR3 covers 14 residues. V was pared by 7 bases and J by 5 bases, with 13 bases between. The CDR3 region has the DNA TGTGCCACCAGCGCCGGGGTCTTAAATGAAAAACTGTTTTTT. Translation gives CATSAGVLNEKLFF.

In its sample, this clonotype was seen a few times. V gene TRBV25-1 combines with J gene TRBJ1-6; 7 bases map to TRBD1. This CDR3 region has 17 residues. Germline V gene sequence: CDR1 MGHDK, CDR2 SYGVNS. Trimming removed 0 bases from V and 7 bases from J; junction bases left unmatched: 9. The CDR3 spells CASSEYQGGAENSPLHF. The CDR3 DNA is TGTGCCAGCAGTGAATACCAAGGGGGCGCGGAGAATTCACCCCTCCACTTT.

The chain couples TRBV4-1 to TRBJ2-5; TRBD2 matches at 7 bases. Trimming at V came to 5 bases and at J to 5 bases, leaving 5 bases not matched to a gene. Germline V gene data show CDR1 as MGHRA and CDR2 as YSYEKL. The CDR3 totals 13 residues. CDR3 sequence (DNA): TGCGCCAGCAGCGGAACTAGCGCGGAGACCCAGTACTTC. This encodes CASSGTSAETQYF.

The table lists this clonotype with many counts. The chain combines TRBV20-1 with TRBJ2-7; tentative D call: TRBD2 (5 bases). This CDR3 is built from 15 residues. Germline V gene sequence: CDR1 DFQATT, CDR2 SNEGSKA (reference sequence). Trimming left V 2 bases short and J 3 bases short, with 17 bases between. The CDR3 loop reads CSARSSREASYEQYF. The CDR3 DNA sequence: TGCAGTGCTAGAAGCTCGAGGGAAGCTAGCTACGAGCAGTACTTC.

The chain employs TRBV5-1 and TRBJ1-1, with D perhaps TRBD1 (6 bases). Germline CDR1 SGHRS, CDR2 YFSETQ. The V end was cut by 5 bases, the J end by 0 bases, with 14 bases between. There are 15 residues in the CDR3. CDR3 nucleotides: TGCGCCAGCAGATATGCCGGGACACTGAACACTGAAGCTTTCTTT. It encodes CASRYAGTLNTEAFF.

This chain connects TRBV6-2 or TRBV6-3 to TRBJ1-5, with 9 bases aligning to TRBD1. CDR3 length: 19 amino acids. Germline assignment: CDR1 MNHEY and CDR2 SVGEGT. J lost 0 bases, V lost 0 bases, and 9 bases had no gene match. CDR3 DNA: TGTGCCAGCAGTTACTCTATTGGACAGGGGCCATATAGCAATCAGCCCCAGCATTTT. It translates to CASSYSIGQGPYSNQPQHF.

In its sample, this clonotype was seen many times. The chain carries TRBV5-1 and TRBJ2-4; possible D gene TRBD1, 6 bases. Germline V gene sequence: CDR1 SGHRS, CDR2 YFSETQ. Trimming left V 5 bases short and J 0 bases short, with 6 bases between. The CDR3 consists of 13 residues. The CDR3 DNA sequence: TGCGCCAGCAGGGGACAAGCCAAAAACATTCAGTACTTC. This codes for CASRGQAKNIQYF.

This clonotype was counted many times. CDR3 sequence (DNA): TGTGCCAGCAGCAAAGACCAACTAGCGGGGAAGTCATACGAGCAGTACTTC. It yields the protein CASSKDQLAGKSYEQYF. The chain has TRBV21-1 and TRBJ2-7; TRBD2, the table's D call, lacks a check against the DNA. TRBV21-1 is deemed a pseudogene. The CDR3 runs 17 residues.

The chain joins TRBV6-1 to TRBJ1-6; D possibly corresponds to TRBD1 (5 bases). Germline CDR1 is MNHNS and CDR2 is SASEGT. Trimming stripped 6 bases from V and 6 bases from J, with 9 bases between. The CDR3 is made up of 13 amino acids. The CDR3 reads CASRGRVNSPLHF. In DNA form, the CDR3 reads TGTGCCAGCAGGGGCAGGGTTAATTCACCCCTCCACTTT.

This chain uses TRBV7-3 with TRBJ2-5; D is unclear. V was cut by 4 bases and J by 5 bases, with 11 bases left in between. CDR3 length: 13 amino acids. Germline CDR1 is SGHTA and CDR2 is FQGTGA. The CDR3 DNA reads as TGTGCCAGCAGCTCTAGGAAACTGGAGACCCAGTACTTC. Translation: CASSSRKLETQYF.

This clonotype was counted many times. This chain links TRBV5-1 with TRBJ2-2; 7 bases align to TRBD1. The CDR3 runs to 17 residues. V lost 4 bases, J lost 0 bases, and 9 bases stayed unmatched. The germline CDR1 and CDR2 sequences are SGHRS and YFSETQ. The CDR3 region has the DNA TGCGCCAGCAGCCAGCTTGGGACAGCTGCGAACACCGGGGAGCTGTTTTTT. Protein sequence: CASSQLGTAANTGELFF.

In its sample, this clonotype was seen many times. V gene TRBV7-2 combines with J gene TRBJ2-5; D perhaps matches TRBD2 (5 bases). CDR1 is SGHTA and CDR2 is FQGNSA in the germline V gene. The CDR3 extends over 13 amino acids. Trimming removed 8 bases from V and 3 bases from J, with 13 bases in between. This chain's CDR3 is CASHLGRKETQYF. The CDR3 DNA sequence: TGTGCCAGCCACCTAGGGAGAAAAGAGACCCAGTACTTC.

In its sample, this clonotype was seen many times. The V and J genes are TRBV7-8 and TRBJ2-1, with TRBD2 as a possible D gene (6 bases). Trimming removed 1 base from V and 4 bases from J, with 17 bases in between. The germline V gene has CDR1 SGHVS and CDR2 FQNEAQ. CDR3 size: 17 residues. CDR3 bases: TGTGCCAGCAGCTTAGTCGGCGCGGCGGGACCTTACAATGAGCAGTTCTTC. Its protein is CASSLVGAAGPYNEQFF. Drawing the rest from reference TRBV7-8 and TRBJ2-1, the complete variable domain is GAGVSQSPRYKVAKRGQDVALRCDPISGHVSLFWYQQALGQGPEFLTYFQNEAQLDKSGLPSDRFFAERPEGSVSTLKIQRTQQEDSAVYLCASSLVGAAGPYNEQFFGPGTRLTVL.

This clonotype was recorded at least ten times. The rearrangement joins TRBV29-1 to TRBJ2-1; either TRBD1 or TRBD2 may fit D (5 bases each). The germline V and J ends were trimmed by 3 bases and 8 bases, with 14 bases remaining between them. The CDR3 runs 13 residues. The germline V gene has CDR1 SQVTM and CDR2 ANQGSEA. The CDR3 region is CSVDRSGTYEQFF. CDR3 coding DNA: TGCAGCGTTGATCGGTCCGGGACCTATGAGCAGTTCTTC.

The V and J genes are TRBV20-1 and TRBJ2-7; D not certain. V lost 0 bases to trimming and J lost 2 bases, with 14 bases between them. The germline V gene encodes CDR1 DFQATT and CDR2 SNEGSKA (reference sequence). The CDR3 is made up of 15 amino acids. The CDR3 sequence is CSARDWTIDAYEQYF. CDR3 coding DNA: TGCAGTGCTAGAGACTGGACCATCGACGCCTACGAGCAGTACTTC.

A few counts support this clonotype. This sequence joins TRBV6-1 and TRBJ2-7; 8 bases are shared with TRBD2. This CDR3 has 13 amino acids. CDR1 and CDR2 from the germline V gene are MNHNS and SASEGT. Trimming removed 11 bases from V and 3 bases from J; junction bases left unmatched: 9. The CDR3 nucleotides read TGTGCCGTCCAGAGAGCGGGAGTCTACGAGCAGTACTTC. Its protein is CAVQRAGVYEQYF.

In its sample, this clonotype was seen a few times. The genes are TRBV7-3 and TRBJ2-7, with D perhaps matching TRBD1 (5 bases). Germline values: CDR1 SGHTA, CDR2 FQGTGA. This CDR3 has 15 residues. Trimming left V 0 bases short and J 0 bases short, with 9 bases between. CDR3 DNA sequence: TGTGCCAGCAGCTTAACTGGGGCCCCCTCCTACGAGCAGTACTTC. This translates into CASSLTGAPSYEQYF.

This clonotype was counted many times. The DNA of the CDR3 is TGTGCCATCAGTGAGTCAGGGACGGTGAACACCGGGGAGCTGTTTTTT. Amino acid sequence: CAISESGTVNTGELFF. The V gene is TRBV10-3, the J gene TRBJ2-2; TRBD1 or TRBD2 may be the D gene (5 bases each). V gave up 0 bases and J gave up 1 base, with 9 bases separating them. The germline CDR1 and CDR2 sequences are ENHRY and SYGVKD. The CDR3 sequence is 16 residues long.

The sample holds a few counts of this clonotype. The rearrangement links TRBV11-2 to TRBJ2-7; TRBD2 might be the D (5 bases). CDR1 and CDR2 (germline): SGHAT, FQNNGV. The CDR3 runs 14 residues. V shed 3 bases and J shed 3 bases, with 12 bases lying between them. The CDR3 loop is CASSFSGSGYEQYF. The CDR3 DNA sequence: TGTGCCAGCAGCTTCAGTGGGAGCGGCTACGAGCAGTACTTC.

As DNA, the CDR3 is TGTGCCAGCAGTTTAGGCGGGGGGCCGTCTAGCACAGATACGCAGTATTTT. The encoded protein is CASSLGGGPSSTDTQYF. This chain connects TRBV12-3 or TRBV12-4 to TRBJ2-3; the match to TRBD2 covers 8 bases. There are 17 residues in the CDR3. V was clipped by 1 base and J by 0 bases; unmatched bases: 6.

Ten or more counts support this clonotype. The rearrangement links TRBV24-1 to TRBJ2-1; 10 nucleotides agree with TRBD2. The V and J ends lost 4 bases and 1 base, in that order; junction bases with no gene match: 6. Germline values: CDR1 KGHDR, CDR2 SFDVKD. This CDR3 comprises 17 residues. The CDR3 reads CATSDPRTSGSYNEQFF. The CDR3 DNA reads TGTGCCACCAGTGACCCTAGGACTAGCGGTTCCTACAATGAGCAGTTCTTC.